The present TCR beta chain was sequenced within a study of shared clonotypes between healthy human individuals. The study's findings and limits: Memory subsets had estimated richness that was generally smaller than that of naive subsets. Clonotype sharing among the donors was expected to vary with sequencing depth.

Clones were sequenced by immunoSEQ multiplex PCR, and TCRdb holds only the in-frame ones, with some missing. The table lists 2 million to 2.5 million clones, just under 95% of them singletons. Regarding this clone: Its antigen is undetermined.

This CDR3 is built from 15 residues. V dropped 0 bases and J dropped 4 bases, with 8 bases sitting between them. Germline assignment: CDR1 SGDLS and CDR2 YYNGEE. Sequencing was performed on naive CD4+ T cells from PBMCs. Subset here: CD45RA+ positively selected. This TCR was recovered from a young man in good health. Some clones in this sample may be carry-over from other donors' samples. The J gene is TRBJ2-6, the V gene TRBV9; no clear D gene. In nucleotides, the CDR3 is TGTGCCAGCAGCGTAGAGGCCGCCGGGGCCAACGTCCTGACTTTC. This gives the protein CASSVEAAGANVLTF. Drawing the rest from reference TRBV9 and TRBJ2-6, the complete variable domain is DSGVTQTPKHLITATGQRVTLRCSPRSGDLSVYWYQQSLDQGLQFLIQYYNGEERAKGNILERFSAQQFPDLHSELNLSSLELGDSALYFCASSVEAAGANVLTFGAGSRLTVL.